The 18 T cell receptor beta chains below were found in one sample sequenced in a study of blood T cell repertoires in COVID-19. This table comes from immunoSEQ multiplex PCR, and its TCRdb copy is limited to in-frame clones, with some not included. Of approximately 230,000 clones listed, around 90% are singletons. Specimen: PBMCs or T cells enriched from blood (not recorded which). The source of these receptors is a woman aged 25 to 39 with acute COVID-19.

The chain combines TRBV2 with TRBJ2-7; 8 nucleotides agree with TRBD1. The J segment lost 3 bases and the V segment lost 8 bases, leaving 6 bases of the junction unmatched. The CDR3 totals 13 residues. From germline, CDR1 is SNHLY and CDR2 FYNNEI. CDR3 nucleotide sequence: TGTGCCAGCCTAGGACAGGGCGGCTACGAGCAGTACTTC. Translating it yields CASLGQGGYEQYF.

The rearrangement joins TRBV9 to TRBJ2-7; D remains unclear. CDR3 length: 13 amino acids. CDR1 and CDR2 from the germline V gene are SGDLS and YYNGEE. Trimming shortened V by 0 bases and J by 0 bases, and 4 bases separated the two germline ends. The CDR3 region has the DNA TGTGCCAGCAGCGTAGACTACTCCTACGAGCAGTACTTC. Translation gives CASSVDYSYEQYF.

This sequence joins TRBV19 and TRBJ1-2; 7 positions agree with TRBD1. This CDR3 has 13 residues. J gave up 5 bases and V 4 bases, and 4 bases lay outside the gene matches. The V gene's germline CDR1 is LNHDA and CDR2 SQIVND (reference sequence). CDR3 bases: TGTGCCAGTAGTAGACAGGGTCTATATGGCTACACCTTC. This gives the protein CASSRQGLYGYTF.

This clone was counted once. The gene calls are TRBV29-1 and TRBJ1-3; no definite D call. This CDR3 comprises 14 residues. In germline, CDR1 is SQVTM, CDR2 ANQGSEA. Trimming cost V 5 bases and J 0 bases, with 11 bases left between them. CDR3 residues: CSVSPNLSGNTIYF. DNA for the CDR3: TGCAGCGTTTCTCCTAACCTCTCTGGAAACACCATATATTTT.

The chain carries TRBV6-5 and TRBJ1-3; possible D gene TRBD1, 6 bases. Germline V CDR1 and CDR2: MNHEY, SVGAGI. V dropped 7 bases and J dropped 0 bases, with 13 bases sitting between them. This CDR3 region has 15 residues. CDR3 in amino acids: CASTMDRHSGNTIYF. In DNA form, the CDR3 reads TGTGCCAGCACCATGGACAGACACTCTGGAAACACCATATATTTT.

The V and J genes are TRBV9 and TRBJ2-1, with D possibly being TRBD1 (5 bases). This CDR3 comprises 15 residues. The V gene's germline CDR1 is SGDLS and CDR2 YYNGEE. Trimming left V 0 bases short and J 3 bases short, with 10 bases between. CDR3 residues: CASSVGTNFYNEQFF. The CDR3 coding sequence is TGTGCCAGCAGCGTAGGGACAAATTTCTACAATGAGCAGTTCTTC. The full variable domain, rest sourced from reference TRBV9 and TRBJ2-1, is DSGVTQTPKHLITATGQRVTLRCSPRSGDLSVYWYQQSLDQGLQFLIQYYNGEERAKGNILERFSAQQFPDLHSELNLSSLELGDSALYFCASSVGTNFYNEQFFGPGTRLTVL.

This clone has only one observation. The chain has TRBV5-4 and TRBJ2-1, with D tentatively TRBD2 (5 bases). V was trimmed by 7 bases and J by 2 bases, leaving 13 bases between them. The length of the CDR3 is 14 residues. CDR1 is SGHNT, CDR2 YYREEE, per germline (reference sequence). The CDR3 spells CASWARATYNEQFF. CDR3 in DNA: TGTGCCAGCTGGGCGCGGGCGACCTACAATGAGCAGTTCTTC.

The rearrangement joins TRBV10-2 to TRBJ2-2; 9 nucleotides agree with TRBD2. Trimming took 11 bases from V and 4 from J; bases not matched to a gene: 8. The length of the CDR3 is 14 residues. Per the germline V gene, CDR1 is WSHSY and CDR2 is SAAADI. In DNA, the CDR3 is TGCGCCCTTCGGGGCGGGGGGGCCACCGGGGAGCTGTTTTTT. Translation: CALRGGGATGELFF.

The DNA of the CDR3 is TGTGCCAGCAGCTTAGCGGCAGGTAGTAATGAAAAACTGTTTTTT. Translating gives CASSLAAGSNEKLFF. V and J are TRBV7-8 and TRBJ1-4, with D unresolved. The CDR3 runs to 15 residues. The germline V and J ends were trimmed by 0 bases and 4 bases, with 9 bases remaining between them. Germline values: CDR1 SGHVS, CDR2 FQNEAQ.

The rearrangement uses TRBV9 and TRBJ2-5; the D gene is possibly TRBD2 (7 bases). Trimming shortened V by 3 bases and J by 3 bases, and 27 bases separated the two germline ends. Germline loops: CDR1 SGDLS, CDR2 YYNGEE. This CDR3 region has 19 residues. For the CDR3, the DNA is TGTGCCAGCAGCGAACCCTCTGGGCTTACTCGGGGGGACAAAGAGACCCAGTACTTC. This translates into CASSEPSGLTRGDKETQYF.

This clone has a handful of counts. The chain links TRBV18 to TRBJ1-2, with D uncertain. The CDR3 is 16 residues long. Trimming left V 2 bases short and J 4 bases short, with 17 bases between. Germline values: CDR1 KGHSH, CDR2 LQKENI. The CDR3, as DNA: TGTGCCAGCTCACCAAACCAGGAGGCGCGGGCCTATGGCTACACCTTC. Its protein product is CASSPNQEARAYGYTF.

The chain links TRBV11-1 to TRBJ1-2, with 7 bases lining up with TRBD1. Trimming removed 0 bases from V and 8 bases from J; junction bases left unmatched: 6. This CDR3 has 14 residues. Germline V gene data show CDR1 as SGHAT and CDR2 as FQDESV (reference sequence). Here the CDR3 DNA reads TGTGCCAGCAGCTTAGCGACAGGGCATGGGGGCTACACCTTC. It encodes CASSLATGHGGYTF.

This clone appeared a single time. The chain couples TRBV10-3 to TRBJ2-2; 12 nucleotides match TRBD1. CDR1 and CDR2 (germline): ENHRY, SYGVKD. This CDR3 comprises 15 residues. V lost 6 bases, J lost 5 bases, and 4 bases stayed unmatched. The CDR3 sequence: CAIRPGQGATGELFF. The CDR3 DNA sequence: TGTGCCATCAGGCCGGGACAGGGGGCGACCGGGGAGCTGTTTTTT.

The chain has TRBV15 and TRBJ1-2; unclear D gene. This CDR3 is 15 amino acids long. In germline, CDR1 is LNHNV, CDR2 YYDKDF (reference sequence). With 0 bases removed from V and 7 bases from J, the gap between germline ends came to 15 bases. Written as DNA, the CDR3 is TGTGCCACCAGCAGAGACCCCGGCCTAGTGTCTGGCTACACCTTC. It specifies CATSRDPGLVSGYTF.

The genes are TRBV5-5 and TRBJ2-7, with 12 nucleotides matching TRBD1. Trimming took 3 bases from V and 5 from J; bases not matched to a gene: 6. CDR3 length equals 15 residues. The germline gives CDR1 SGHKS, CDR2 YYEKEE (reference sequence). This chain's CDR3 is CASSSGTGGIDEQYF. CDR3 nucleotides: TGTGCCAGCAGCTCTGGGACAGGGGGCATCGACGAGCAGTACTTC.

V usage is TRBV5-4 and J usage is TRBJ1-2; D is unclear. From germline, CDR1 is SGHNT and CDR2 YYREEE (reference sequence). V was shortened by 0 bases and J by 8 bases, with 17 bases between the two germline ends. The CDR3 is 15 residues long. The CDR3 bases are TGTGCCAGCAGCTTGGCCAGGTCCCGGTCGGAAGGCTACACCTTC. Translated, it gives CASSLARSRSEGYTF.

V gene TRBV4-3 combines with J gene TRBJ2-1; 10 bases are a match to TRBD2. CDR1 is LGHNA, CDR2 YSLEER, per germline. J was trimmed by 0 bases and V by 2 bases; bases with no gene match: 4. This CDR3 region has 17 residues. CDR3 nucleotide sequence: TGCGCCAGCAGCCAAACGGGACTAGCGCGCTCCTACAATGAGCAGTTCTTC. It specifies CASSQTGLARSYNEQFF.

The rearrangement links TRBV7-2 to TRBJ2-7; D might be TRBD2 (5 bases). Germline CDR1 and CDR2: SGHTA and FQGNSA. Trimming took 5 bases from V and 5 from J, leaving 22 bases between them. The CDR3 has 16 amino acids. CDR3 sequence: CASSPTSGIQGHEQYF. The CDR3 DNA reads as TGTGCCAGCAGCCCTACGTCGGGGATCCAAGGCCACGAGCAGTACTTC. The full variable domain, its missing parts supplied by reference TRBV7-2 and TRBJ2-7, is GAGVSQSPSNKVTEKGKDVELRCDPISGHTALYWYRQSLGQGLEFLIYFQGNSAPDKSGLPSDRFSAERTGGSVSTLTIQRTQQEDSAVYLCASSPTSGIQGHEQYFGPGTRLTVT.